The 5 T cell receptor beta chains below all came from one sample that was sequenced in a study of blood T cells in healthy people across ages. Through a sample-barcoded 5' primer and a J-beta primer mix, a second PCR was run for about 6 to 11 cycles. A single record per CDR3 protein comes from TCRdb applying MiXCR to the 5' RACE reads. The repertoire holds hundreds of thousands of distinct CDR3 sequences, with about 45% as singletons. The source material was blood. The receptor set was obtained from an elderly man in good health.

The V and J genes are TRBV5-1 and TRBJ2-3; no firm D call. V lost 0 bases and J 4 bases, leaving 12 bases between the germline ends. The CDR3 is 15 amino acids. Germline V gene lookup returns CDR1 SGHRS and CDR2 YFSETQ. The CDR3 reads CASSLAPEPSDTQYF. For the CDR3, the DNA is TGCGCCAGCAGCTTGGCTCCGGAGCCTTCAGATACGCAGTATTTT.

This clonotype was seen at least ten times. V usage is TRBV11-3 and J usage is TRBJ2-1; 7 bases align to TRBD2. The germline CDR1 and CDR2 sequences are SGHNT and YENEEA. The length of the CDR3 is 15 residues. Losses at the gene ends were 3 bases for V and 5 bases for J; bases not matched to a gene: 7. The CDR3 loop is CASSFISRGNNEQFF. The CDR3 DNA sequence: TGTGCCAGCAGCTTTATCTCGCGGGGGAACAATGAGCAGTTCTTC.

The chain couples TRBV2 to TRBJ2-5; 14 nucleotides match TRBD2. CDR3 length equals 16 residues. After removal of 0 bases from V and 11 bases from J, the junction contained 8 bases not matched to a gene. Looked up from germline, CDR1 is SNHLY and CDR2 is FYNNEI. The CDR3 is CASSEAGTSGSHEQYF. CDR3 DNA sequence: TGTGCCAGCAGTGAAGCCGGGACTAGCGGGAGTCATGAGCAGTACTTC.

The chain combines TRBV20-1 with TRBJ1-1; D possibly corresponds to TRBD1 (5 bases). CDR3 size: 14 residues. The germline gives CDR1 DFQATT, CDR2 SNEGSKA (reference sequence). V shed 1 base and J shed 4 bases, with 13 bases lying between them. The CDR3 nucleotides are TGCAGTGCTAGAGTTATGAGGGACCGCACTGAAGCTTTCTTT. It encodes CSARVMRDRTEAFF.

A few counts support this clonotype. The chain carries TRBV7-2 and TRBJ2-7; D gene ambiguous. V was pared by 2 bases and J by 0 bases, with 8 bases between. This CDR3 is built from 14 residues. The germline gives CDR1 SGHTA, CDR2 FQGNSA. DNA of the CDR3: TGTGCCAGCAGCTTACGGCTGGACTCCTACGAGCAGTACTTC. This codes for CASSLRLDSYEQYF.